This T cell receptor beta chain derives from a study of blood T cell repertoires in COVID-19. J gave up 5 bases and V 5 bases, and 3 bases lay outside the gene matches. The CDR3 consists of 13 residues. TCRdb's table, derived via immunoSEQ multiplex PCR, lists solely in-frame clones and lacks some. The data contain roughly 61,000 clones, 75% to 95% of them singletons. Sequencing input: peripheral blood. This chain joins TRBV12-3 or TRBV12-4 and TRBJ1-5, with 7 bases matching TRBD1. The sequence derives from an elderly man with acute or convalescent COVID-19. The chain's CDR3 is CASSRTGDQPQHF. Written as DNA, the CDR3 is TGTGCCAGCAGTCGGACAGGTGATCAGCCCCAGCATTTT.